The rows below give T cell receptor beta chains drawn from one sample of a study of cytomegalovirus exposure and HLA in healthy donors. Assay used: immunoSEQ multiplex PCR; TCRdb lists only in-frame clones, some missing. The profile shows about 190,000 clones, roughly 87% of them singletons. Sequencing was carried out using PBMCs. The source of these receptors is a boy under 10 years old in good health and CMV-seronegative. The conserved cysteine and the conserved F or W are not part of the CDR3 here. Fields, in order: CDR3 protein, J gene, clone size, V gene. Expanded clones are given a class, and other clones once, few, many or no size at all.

ASSGMGFREQY,TRBJ2-7,-,TRBV2
SSSHSDRAREQY,TRBJ2-7,-,TRBV7-9
ASSERQYTEAF,TRBJ1-1,-,TRBV7-9
ASSKTSGGHNEQF,TRBJ2-1,-,TRBV9
ASSSAPSDRGNGDDTEAF,TRBJ1-1,-,TRBV4-1
ASSLVWGQGFSDTQY,TRBJ2-3,-,TRBV11-2
SVRSSAGAYNEQF,TRBJ2-1,-,TRBV29-1
ASHQYTKVNTEAF,TRBJ1-1,few,TRBV6-5
AWSVIRDRADEKLF,TRBJ1-4,once,TRBV30
AWSIRKGADQPQH,TRBJ1-5,-,TRBV30
ASSVRGTDTQY,TRBJ2-3,-,TRBV19
ASSFLTSGGVH,TRBJ2-5,once,TRBV5-6
ASSSGQGGTQY,TRBJ2-5,-,TRBV27
ASSLRAGRGETQY,TRBJ2-5,few,TRBV7-3
ASSVTGYEQY,TRBJ2-7,-,TRBV5-4
ASSRRGPGDYGYT,TRBJ1-2,-,TRBV6-1
ASSGTGEVGEQY,TRBJ2-7,-,TRBV28
ATSREFGGLGDRDYGYT,TRBJ1-2,-,TRBV15
ASSPIRGVTEAF,TRBJ1-1,-,TRBV18
ASRGTLPGGGYT,TRBJ1-2,-,TRBV19
ASSLGEFQETQY,TRBJ2-5,once,TRBV6-1
ASSPSGWEETQY,TRBJ2-5,-,TRBV28
ASSPTTGRRVREQY,TRBJ2-7,-,TRBV14
ASSRTGTSGETQY,TRBJ2-5,-,TRBV7-2
ASKAGDTRPSTDTQY,TRBJ2-3,-,TRBV28
AISEVAGAFIEQF,TRBJ2-1,-,TRBV10-3
ASSLETSGRVNEQF,TRBJ2-1,once,TRBV7-6
ASSLDGQGGETQY,TRBJ2-5,-,TRBV7-3
ASSPWSGASDTQY,TRBJ2-3,-,TRBV2
ASSVSSGTAQGLGEQF,TRBJ2-1,-,TRBV9
ASSSRNRQPQH,TRBJ1-5,few,TRBV2
ASSSTGTSYEQY,TRBJ2-7,-,TRBV6-5
ASSQDTPGGGAGDTQY,TRBJ2-3,-,TRBV4-1
ASGQGASYNSPLH,TRBJ1-6,-,TRBV21-1
ASSLSEQGAYEQY,TRBJ2-7,-,TRBV27
ASSYDRILYEQY,TRBJ2-7,once,TRBV28
ASSNPPPEQY,-,-,TRBV2
ASRGRDSPLH,TRBJ1-6,-,TRBV2
ASNPGTPYSPLH,TRBJ1-6,few,TRBV19
ASSLQGREY,TRBJ2-7,-,TRBV30
ASSQGRQPPQGNTEAF,TRBJ1-1,-,TRBV14
ASKRLGTGGDGNQPQH,TRBJ1-5,few,TRBV19
ASSSFGLYTATNEKLF,TRBJ1-4,few,TRBV5-6
ASSQSSANEKLF,TRBJ1-4,-,TRBV4-1
ASSSGLSNTGELF,TRBJ2-2,-,TRBV7-8